The rows below give T cell receptor beta chains drawn from one sample of a study of CD8+CD57+ T cells in acquired aplastic anemia. TCRdb processed the reads anew with MiXCR; each CDR3 protein has one entry. The table records around 210,000 distinct CDR3 sequences, 65% of them present only once. The sample comprised sorted CD4+, CD8+, or CD8+CD57+ T cells (not recorded which) from PBMCs. These receptors came from a human donor with aplastic anemia. Both conserved end residues are part of each CDR3. D genes are given only for firm matches. A row's size may be missing; if present it is once, few, many or a size class.

CDR3: CATSESSGGAHEQFF; DNA: TGTGCCACCAGTGAGTCTAGCGGGGGGGCACATGAGCAGTTCTTC; J: TRBJ2-1; D: TRBD2; V: TRBV24-1; size: -
CDR3: CSARGGNPESYNEQFF; DNA: TGCAGTGCTAGAGGAGGTAACCCTGAGTCCTACAATGAGCAGTTCTTC; J: TRBJ2-1; D: -; V: TRBV20-1; size: -
CDR3: CASSSTTGDEQFF; DNA: TGTGCCAGCAGCTCCACGACGGGGGATGAGCAGTTCTTC; J: TRBJ2-1; D: -; V: TRBV7-8; size: once
CDR3: CATMDGPRYQETQYF; DNA: TGTGCCACTATGGACGGTCCGAGGTACCAAGAGACCCAGTACTTC; J: TRBJ2-5; D: -; V: TRBV7-9; size: -
CDR3: CASSSRDNSYEQYF; DNA: TGTGCCAGCAGTTCCCGGGACAACTCCTACGAGCAGTACTTC; J: TRBJ2-7; D: -; V: TRBV9; size: -
CDR3: CASSPSFYYEQYF; DNA: TGTGCCAGTAGTCCCTCGTTTTATTACGAGCAGTACTTC; J: TRBJ2-7; D: -; V: TRBV19; size: -
CDR3: CAISAGARETQYF; DNA: TGTGCCATCAGTGCAGGGGCCAGGGAGACCCAGTACTTC; J: TRBJ2-5; D: -; V: TRBV10-3; size: -
CDR3: CASSETLTYEQYF; DNA: TGTGCCAGCAGTGAAACACTAACCTACGAGCAGTACTTC; J: TRBJ2-7; D: -; V: TRBV2; size: -
CDR3: CATGGGEDTGELFF; DNA: TGCGCCACCGGTGGGGGAGAAGACACCGGGGAGCTGTTTTTT; J: TRBJ2-2; D: -; V: TRBV5-1; size: once
CDR3: CASTGTGRETQYF; DNA: TGTGCCAGCACCGGGACAGGACGAGAGACCCAGTACTTC; J: TRBJ2-5; D: TRBD1; V: TRBV2; size: -
CDR3: CATSVAGTGGTDTQYF; DNA: TGTGCCACCAGTGTTGCCGGGACAGGGGGCACAGATACGCAGTATTTT; J: TRBJ2-3; D: TRBD1; V: TRBV24-1; size: -
CDR3: CSVESQGVWTEAFF; DNA: TGCAGCGTTGAATCACAGGGCGTGTGGACTGAAGCTTTCTTT; J: TRBJ1-1; D: -; V: TRBV29-1; size: -
CDR3: CASSLGSLTGDNEQFF; DNA: TGTGCCAGCAGCTTAGGTTCATTGACGGGCGACAATGAGCAGTTCTTC; J: TRBJ2-1; D: -; V: TRBV7-9; size: -
CDR3: CASSLPTALETQYF; DNA: TGTGCCAGCAGTTTACCGACTGCCTTGGAGACCCAGTACTTC; J: TRBJ2-5; D: -; V: TRBV12-3/TRBV12-4; size: -
CDR3: CSVEAPFRTGFVSEKLFF; DNA: TGCAGCGTTGAAGCGCCCTTTCGGACAGGATTTGTCAGTGAAAAACTGTTTTTT; J: TRBJ1-4; D: TRBD1; V: TRBV29-1; size: -
CDR3: CASRGTGVGQPQHF; DNA: TGTGCCAGTAGGGGGACAGGGGTGGGACAGCCCCAGCATTTT; J: TRBJ1-5; D: TRBD1; V: TRBV19; size: -
CDR3: CASSLSAGLEQYF; DNA: TGTGCCAGCAGCTTATCGGCAGGTCTCGAGCAGTACTTC; J: TRBJ2-7; D: -; V: TRBV7-6; size: -
CDR3: CASSLGASGSSYEQYF; DNA: TGTGCCAGCAGCTTAGGGGCTAGCGGGAGCTCCTACGAGCAGTACTTC; J: TRBJ2-7; D: TRBD2; V: TRBV7-2; size: few
CDR3: CASSPGTSGHYEQYF; DNA: TGTGCCAGCAGCCCCGGGACTAGCGGCCACTACGAGCAGTACTTC; J: TRBJ2-7; D: TRBD2; V: TRBV5-6; size: -
CDR3: CASSLEAGVNSPLHF; DNA: TGCGCCAGCAGCTTGGAGGCAGGGGTTAATTCACCCCTCCACTTT; J: TRBJ1-6; D: -; V: TRBV5-1; size: -
CDR3: CASTGDTIYF; DNA: TGTGCCAGCACGGGGGACACCATATATTTT; J: TRBJ1-3; D: -; V: TRBV2; size: -
CDR3: CASSPPGRPTNEQFF; DNA: TGTGCCAGCAGCCCACCAGGGCGTCCCACGAATGAGCAGTTCTTC; J: TRBJ2-1; D: -; V: TRBV14; size: once
CDR3: CASSLEAGMNTEAFF; DNA: TGCGCCAGCAGCTTGGAGGCGGGTATGAACACTGAAGCTTTCTTT; J: TRBJ1-1; D: -; V: TRBV5-1; size: -
CDR3: CAISESEGLASDTQYF; DNA: TGTGCCATCAGTGAGTCGGAGGGACTAGCATCAGATACGCAGTATTTT; J: TRBJ2-3; D: TRBD2; V: TRBV10-3; size: -
CDR3: CASSIGSSYEQYF; DNA: TGTGCCAGTAGTATAGGGAGCTCCTACGAGCAGTACTTC; J: TRBJ2-7; D: -; V: TRBV19; size: -
CDR3: CASSPGLASGELFF; DNA: TGTGCCAGCAGCCCGGGACTAGCGTCCGGGGAGCTGTTTTTT; J: TRBJ2-2; D: TRBD2; V: TRBV7-2; size: -
CDR3: CASSLVGRANTEAFF; DNA: TGTGCCAGCAGCTTGGTGGGCAGGGCGAACACTGAAGCTTTCTTT; J: TRBJ1-1; D: -; V: TRBV5-6; size: many
CDR3: CASSTWTSGRGETQYF; DNA: TGTGCCAGCAGCACATGGACTAGCGGGAGAGGAGAGACCCAGTACTTC; J: TRBJ2-5; D: TRBD2; V: TRBV7-8; size: few
CDR3: CASSSGSLHPTGELFF; DNA: TGTGCCAGCAGCTCTGGGTCGCTTCACCCCACCGGGGAGCTGTTTTTT; J: TRBJ2-2; D: -; V: TRBV7-8; size: once
CDR3: CASSLVLAGATQYF; DNA: TGTGCCAGCAGCTTGGTTCTAGCGGGAGCGACGCAGTATTTT; J: TRBJ2-3; D: TRBD2; V: TRBV5-8; size: few
CDR3: CASSIGGGGEQYF; DNA: TGTGCCAGTAGTATCGGAGGGGGAGGCGAGCAGTACTTC; J: TRBJ2-7; D: -; V: TRBV19; size: -
CDR3: CASSRKMLNTEAFF; DNA: TGTGCCAGCAGCCGAAAGATGTTGAACACTGAAGCTTTCTTT; J: TRBJ1-1; D: -; V: TRBV6-1; size: -
CDR3: CASSIFRPGDTGELFF; DNA: TGTGCCAGTAGTATTTTCAGGCCGGGCGACACCGGGGAGCTGTTTTTT; J: TRBJ2-2; D: -; V: TRBV19; size: -
CDR3: CSVLRLANTDTQYF; DNA: TGCAGCGTTCTCCGACTAGCGAACACAGATACGCAGTATTTT; J: TRBJ2-3; D: TRBD2; V: TRBV29-1; size: -
CDR3: CSARDGEGPGRSPLHF; DNA: TGCAGTGCTAGAGATGGGGAAGGACCGGGTCGGTCACCCCTCCACTTT; J: TRBJ1-6; D: -; V: TRBV20-1; size: few
CDR3: CASSGGDLPLHF; DNA: TGTGCCAGCAGCGGTGGGGATTTACCCCTCCACTTT; J: TRBJ1-6; D: -; V: TRBV9; size: once
CDR3: CSARAGNNNEQYF; DNA: TGCAGTGCTAGAGCTGGGAACAACAACGAGCAGTACTTC; J: TRBJ2-7; D: -; V: TRBV20-1; size: -
CDR3: CASSLEQGVSYEQYF; DNA: TGTGCCAGCAGCTTAGAACAGGGGGTGTCCTACGAGCAGTACTTC; J: TRBJ2-7; D: TRBD1; V: TRBV7-8; size: -
CDR3: CASSSSRHLGTDTQYF; DNA: TGTGCCAGCAGTTCCTCCCGACACCTGGGTACAGATACGCAGTATTTT; J: TRBJ2-3; D: -; V: TRBV6-5; size: -
CDR3: CASSMVGGGGQPQHF; DNA: TGTGCCAGTAGTATGGTGGGAGGGGGCGGGCAGCCCCAGCATTTT; J: TRBJ1-5; D: TRBD1; V: TRBV19; size: once
CDR3: CSVGEGENSPLHF; DNA: TGCAGCGTTGGGGAAGGGGAGAATTCACCCCTCCACTTT; J: TRBJ1-6; D: -; V: TRBV29-1; size: few
CDR3: CASSQGVYRESSGANVLTF; DNA: TGTGCCAGCAGCCAAGGGGTCTACAGGGAAAGCTCTGGGGCCAACGTCCTGACTTTC; J: TRBJ2-6; D: -; V: TRBV3-1; size: few
CDR3: CATSDYQSRGGGYTF; DNA: TGTGCCACCAGTGATTACCAGTCCAGGGGTGGCGGCTACACCTTC; J: TRBJ1-2; D: -; V: TRBV24-1; size: once
CDR3: CATSRVTRWGSTDTQYF; DNA: TGTGCCACCAGCAGAGTCACGCGTTGGGGGAGTACAGATACGCAGTATTTT; J: TRBJ2-3; D: -; V: TRBV15; size: -
CDR3: CASRVLDQEQYF; DNA: TGTGCCAGCAGGGTCCTGGACCAAGAGCAGTACTTC; J: TRBJ2-7; D: -; V: TRBV7-9; size: many
CDR3: CATSDRSGENTGELFF; DNA: TGTGCCACCAGTGATAGGTCGGGGGAGAACACCGGGGAGCTGTTTTTT; J: TRBJ2-2; D: -; V: TRBV24-1; size: -
CDR3: CASSSFFYEQFF; DNA: TGTGCCAGCAGCTCCTTTTTTTATGAGCAGTTCTTC; J: TRBJ2-1; D: -; V: TRBV13; size: many